This T cell receptor beta chain was profiled in a study of blood T cell repertoires in COVID-19. Original analysis: For nucleated cells, counts were estimated from reference gene primer amplification. Measured with immunoSEQ multiplex PCR; TCRdb has only the in-frame clones, and not every one. The V and J calls and clone size are taken from that table; D and trimming were inferred from the DNA. The sample has around 500,000 clones; roughly nine tenths are singletons. Participants came from 20 to 25 US areas, aged roughly 18 to 89 years. Among Cohort 3 donors, those recovered had two negative PCRs, clearance, or symptom resolution. Germline values: CDR1 MNHNY, CDR2 SVGAGI (reference sequence). The V end lost 0 bases, the J end lost 8 bases, and 13 bases lay between the germline ends. The CDR3 length is 14 residues.

This TCR was sampled from a woman aged 60-75 years who had recovered from COVID-19. The sequenced sample was PBMCs or T cells enriched from blood (not recorded which). The genes are TRBV6-6 and TRBJ1-2, with a weak D call TRBD1 (5 bases). In nucleotides, the CDR3 is TGTGCCAGCAGTTACTCGGGCAGGGCTGACGGCTACACCTTC. Translated: CASSYSGRADGYTF.